The entry below gives a single TCR beta chain sequence along with its context. The antigen is undetermined. Cells that had been cultured for 10 days were the source of isolated CD4+ T cells. The authors exchanged half the medium for IL-2 medium on days 3 and 7. This record comes from a study of vaccination effects on CD4 cells after COVID-19. Across the study: The cohort was immunized with two doses of either the BNT162b2 or mRNA-1273 vaccine. A density of roughly 2 million PBMC per well was used; these cells were cultured with about 10 IU/ml IL-2 and around 10 ug/ml peptides.

From germline, CDR1 is SGHVS and CDR2 FQNEAQ. V lost 5 bases and J lost 0, with 14 bases in between. The CDR3 is 15 residues long. The method was immunoSEQ multiplex PCR; TCRdb's version includes in-frame clones alone and lacks a portion of them. The repertoire consists of 30,000 or so clones, with around two thirds occurring once and the leading ten covering about 3.8%. Study results and caveats: Late in the post-vaccination period, infection-induced and vaccine-induced clones underwent marked clonal contraction.

The starting material was CD4+ T cells from PBMCs cultured without peptide, obtained before COVID-19 vaccination. This sequence was found in a human donor who received a COVID-19 vaccine. V is TRBV7-8 and J is TRBJ2-7, with D maybe TRBD2 (5 bases). CDR3 residues: CASSPRRTISYEQYF. For the CDR3, the DNA is TGTGCCAGCAGCCCTAGGAGGACCATCTCCTACGAGCAGTACTTC.